The subject of this entry is one T cell receptor beta chain. These data belong to a study of beta chain features in type 1 diabetes. Study context: Over all samples combined, over 85 million sorted cells were examined.

Sequencing targeted expressed TCRB transcripts, as all isolated RNA had been reverse transcribed. Produced via immunoSEQ multiplex PCR; TCRdb's table is partial and in-frame only. Among tens of thousands of clones listed, roughly 50% were seen once. The authors took one heparinised blood draw, averaging roughly 120 mL, from each donor. The trim removed 2 bases at V and 8 bases at J, leaving 8 bases unmatched. The length of the CDR3 is 15 residues. The germline CDR1 and CDR2 sequences are SEHNR and FQNEAQ (reference sequence). Specimen: stem cell memory CD4+ T cells from blood. This TCR was sampled from a woman aged 25 to 39 in good health. The rearrangement joins TRBV7-9 to TRBJ2-3; TRBD2 matches at 9 bases. For the CDR3, the DNA is TGTGCCAGCAGCTTACCCAAGGTAGCGGGAGCTACGCAGTATTTT. Protein sequence: CASSLPKVAGATQYF.